The 24 T cell receptor beta chains below come from one sample, sequenced in a study of T cells expressing NK-cell markers. From the 5' RACE reads, TCRdb lists one entry per CDR3 protein and no DNA. This sample's table reports 130,000 to 150,000 distinct CDR3 sequences. The sample consisted of blood T cells: a sorted CD56 or NKG2C T cell subset, CD4+ or CD8+ T cells, or bulk PBMC T cells (not recorded which). These receptors were taken from a man between 18 and 29 years old in good health.

The V gene is TRBV5-1, the J gene TRBJ2-2; the TRBD1 assignment by TCRdb is unverifiable without DNA. CDR1 and CDR2 from the germline V gene are SGHRS and YFSETQ. The CDR3 consists of 16 residues. The CDR3 sequence is CASSLAGSGTSGELFF.

The chain employs TRBV29-1 and TRBJ2-1. Germline V CDR1 and CDR2: SQVTM, ANQGSEA. CDR3 size: 15 residues. This chain's CDR3 is CSVEGSGLAYNEQFF.

The chain links TRBV4-2 to TRBJ2-7; TCRdb names TRBD1, which stays unverified in the absence of DNA. The CDR3 is 13 amino acids. Looked up from germline, CDR1 is LGHNA and CDR2 is YNFKEQ. CDR3 protein: CASSQGGGLEQYF.

The V call is TRBV7-9, the J call TRBJ1-1. Per germline, CDR1 SEHNR and CDR2 FQNEAQ (reference sequence). This CDR3 has 12 amino acids. CDR3 in amino acids: CASAADNTEAFF.

This chain links TRBV10-3 with TRBJ2-5; TCRdb indicates TRBD1, and absent DNA this call remains unverified. CDR1 and CDR2 from the germline V gene are ENHRY and SYGVKD. This CDR3 comprises 15 residues. The CDR3 is CAIKRDSSDQETQYF.

V gene TRBV7-2 combines with J gene TRBJ2-1. Germline CDR1 SGHTA, CDR2 FQGNSA. The CDR3 length is 11 residues. The CDR3 spells CASSLGRDQFF.

The rearrangement links TRBV12-3 or TRBV12-4 to TRBJ1-6; TCRdb returns TRBD1, unconfirmable since there is no DNA. The CDR3 sequence is 16 residues long. The CDR3 sequence: CASSLEGPSYNSPLHF.

This chain uses TRBV3-1 with TRBJ2-5; checking the TCRdb D call of TRBD1 is not possible without DNA. Germline V gene lookup returns CDR1 LGHDT and CDR2 YNNKEL (reference sequence). The CDR3 extends over 16 amino acids. CDR3: CASSQDFGTAQETQYF.

The CDR3 region is CASLTANTEAFF. The rearrangement links TRBV5-6 to TRBJ1-1. The CDR3 has 12 residues. Per germline, CDR1 SGHDT and CDR2 YYEEEE.

This chain uses TRBV27 with TRBJ2-4; TCRdb selects TRBD1, and the lack of DNA leaves this call unchecked. The CDR3 length is 17 residues. Per the germline V gene, CDR1 is MNHEY and CDR2 is SMNVEV (reference sequence). The CDR3 is CASSPGPQGLTKNIQYF.

The chain employs TRBV24-1 and TRBJ2-1; TCRdb returns TRBD2, unconfirmable since there is no DNA. Germline V CDR1 and CDR2: KGHDR, SFDVKD. The CDR3 is 13 amino acids. The CDR3 sequence is CATRSIGTYEQFF.

This rearrangement joins TRBV11-3 to TRBJ2-3; without DNA, the TCRdb call of TRBD1 cannot be checked. The CDR3 spans 17 residues. The V gene's germline CDR1 is SGHNT and CDR2 YENEEA. The CDR3 reads CASSPYTGTGVGDTQYF.

The rearrangement uses TRBV4-3 and TRBJ2-5; checking the TCRdb D call of TRBD2 is not possible without DNA. CDR3 length equals 14 residues. CDR1 is LGHNA and CDR2 is YSLEER in the germline V gene. CDR3 in amino acids: CASSQYQRVETQYF.

The rearrangement uses TRBV7-9 and TRBJ1-2; TCRdb indicates TRBD1, and absent DNA this call remains unverified. CDR1 is SEHNR and CDR2 is FQNEAQ in the germline V gene (reference sequence). This CDR3 comprises 14 residues. This CDR3 reads CASSSPTGMLGYTF. Together with reference TRBV7-9 and TRBJ1-2, the CDR3 gives the full variable domain: DTGVSQNPRHKITKRGQNVTFRCDPISEHNRLYWYRQTLGQGPEFLTYFQNEAQLEKSRLLSDRFSAERPKGSFSTLEIQRTEQGDSAMYLCASSSPTGMLGYTFGSGTRLTVV.

The chain joins TRBV28 to TRBJ2-2; TCRdb calls TRBD2, which cannot be checked without DNA. The germline gives CDR1 MDHEN, CDR2 SYDVKM. The CDR3 covers 12 residues. The CDR3 here is CASSRTEVELFF.

This chain connects TRBV29-1 to TRBJ2-2; the TCRdb D gene call, TRBD1, has no DNA to confirm it. The CDR3 has 15 residues. CDR1 and CDR2 (germline): SQVTM, ANQGSEA. The CDR3 sequence: CSVPGQGISTGELFF.

The CDR3 is CASRETGNNEQFF. V usage is TRBV12-3 or TRBV12-4 and J usage is TRBJ2-1; TCRdb's assignment of TRBD1 cannot be checked, as there is no DNA. This CDR3 has 13 residues.

This sequence joins TRBV5-1 and TRBJ2-2; TCRdb's D call, TRBD1, is unchecked because there is no DNA. The germline V gene has CDR1 SGHRS and CDR2 YFSETQ. The CDR3 spans 14 residues. CDR3 protein: CASSLGQGPGELFF.

The J gene is TRBJ2-1, the V gene TRBV25-1; TCRdb names TRBD2, which stays unverified in the absence of DNA. Germline CDR1 is MGHDK and CDR2 is SYGVNS. This CDR3 has 16 amino acids. CDR3 residues: CASSPYIAGSNNEQFF.

The chain combines TRBV29-1 with TRBJ2-1; TCRdb picks TRBD1, but there is no DNA to check that call. Germline V CDR1 and CDR2: SQVTM, ANQGSEA. CDR3 size: 13 residues. CDR3 protein: CSEIRDNYNEQFF.

J is TRBJ1-1 and V is TRBV6-1; there is no DNA to check the TCRdb D call of TRBD1. Germline CDR1 is MNHNS and CDR2 is SASEGT. CDR3 length: 13 amino acids. The chain's CDR3 is CASSTGGRTEAFF.

The rearrangement joins TRBV30 to TRBJ2-3; TCRdb's assignment of TRBD2 cannot be checked, as there is no DNA. The germline CDR1 and CDR2 sequences are GTSNPN and SVGIG (reference sequence). CDR3 length: 13 residues. The CDR3 sequence: CAWRDPPADTQYF.

J is TRBJ2-7 and V is TRBV20-1; lacking DNA, the TRBD1 call made by TCRdb goes unchecked. There are 15 residues in the CDR3. CDR1 and CDR2 from the germline V gene are DFQATT and SNEGSKA (reference sequence). Here the CDR3 reads CSARAPGQGSYEQYF.

The V call is TRBV12-3 or TRBV12-4, the J call TRBJ2-3. This CDR3 spans 12 amino acids. Here the CDR3 reads CASSLGEDTQYF.